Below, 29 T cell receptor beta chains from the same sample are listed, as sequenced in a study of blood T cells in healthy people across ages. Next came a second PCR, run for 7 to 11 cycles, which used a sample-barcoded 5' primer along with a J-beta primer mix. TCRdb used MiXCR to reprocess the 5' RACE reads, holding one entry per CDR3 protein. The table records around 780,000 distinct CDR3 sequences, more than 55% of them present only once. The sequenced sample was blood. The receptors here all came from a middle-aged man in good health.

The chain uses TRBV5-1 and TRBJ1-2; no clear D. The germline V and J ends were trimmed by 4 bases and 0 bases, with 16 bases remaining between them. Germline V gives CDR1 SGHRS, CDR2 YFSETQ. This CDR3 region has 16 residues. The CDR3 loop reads CASSETTLGSNYGYTF. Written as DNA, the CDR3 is TGCGCCAGCAGCGAGACCACGTTGGGATCTAACTATGGCTACACCTTC.

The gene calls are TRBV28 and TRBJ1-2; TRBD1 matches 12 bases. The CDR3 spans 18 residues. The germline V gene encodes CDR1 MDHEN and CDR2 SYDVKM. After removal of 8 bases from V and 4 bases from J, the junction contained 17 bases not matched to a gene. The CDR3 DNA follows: TGTGCCAGCCGGTCAGACTTCCGGGACAGGGGGCGCAGCTATGGCTACACCTTC. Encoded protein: CASRSDFRDRGRSYGYTF.

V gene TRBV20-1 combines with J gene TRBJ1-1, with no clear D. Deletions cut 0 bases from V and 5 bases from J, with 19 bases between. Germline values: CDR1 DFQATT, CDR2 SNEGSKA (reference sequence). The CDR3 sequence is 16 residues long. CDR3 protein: CSAREGVGLIGTEAFF. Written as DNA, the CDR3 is TGCAGTGCTAGAGAGGGTGTTGGTTTAATAGGGACTGAAGCTTTCTTT.

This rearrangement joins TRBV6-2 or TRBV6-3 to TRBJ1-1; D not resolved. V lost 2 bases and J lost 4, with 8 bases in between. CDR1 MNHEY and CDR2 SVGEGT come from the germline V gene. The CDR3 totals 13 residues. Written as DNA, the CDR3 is TGTGCCAGCAGTTACAGCCTAGCCACTGAAGCTTTCTTT. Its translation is CASSYSLATEAFF.

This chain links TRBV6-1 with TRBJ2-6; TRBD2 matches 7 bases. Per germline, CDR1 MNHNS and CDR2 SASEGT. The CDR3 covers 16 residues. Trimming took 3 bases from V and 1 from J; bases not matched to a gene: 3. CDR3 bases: TGTGCCAGCAGTGACCCGGGGGGATCTGGGGCCAACGTCCTGACTTTC. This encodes CASSDPGGSGANVLTF.

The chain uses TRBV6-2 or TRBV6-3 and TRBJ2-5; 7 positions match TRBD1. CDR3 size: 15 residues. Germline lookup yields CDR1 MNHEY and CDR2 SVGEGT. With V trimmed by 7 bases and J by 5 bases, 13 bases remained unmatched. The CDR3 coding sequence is TGTGCCAGCACTACAAGATTGCAGGGGGTGGAGACCCAGTACTTC. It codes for CASTTRLQGVETQYF.

The CDR3 DNA sequence: TGTGCCAGCACGGGACAGGGGGCTGGCGAGCAGTACTTC. Amino acids: CASTGQGAGEQYF. This chain connects TRBV6-5 to TRBJ2-7; 12 bases fit TRBD1. CDR3 size: 13 residues. Germline V gene sequence: CDR1 MNHEY, CDR2 SVGAGI. V dropped 7 bases and J dropped 6; count of bases not matched to a gene: 4.

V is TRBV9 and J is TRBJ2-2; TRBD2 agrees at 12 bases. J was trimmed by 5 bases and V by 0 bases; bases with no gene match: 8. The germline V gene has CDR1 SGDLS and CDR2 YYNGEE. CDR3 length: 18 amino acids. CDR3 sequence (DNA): TGTGCCAGCAGCGTAGGGCTAGCGGGAGGGCCAATGACCGGGGAGCTGTTTTTT. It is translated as CASSVGLAGGPMTGELFF.

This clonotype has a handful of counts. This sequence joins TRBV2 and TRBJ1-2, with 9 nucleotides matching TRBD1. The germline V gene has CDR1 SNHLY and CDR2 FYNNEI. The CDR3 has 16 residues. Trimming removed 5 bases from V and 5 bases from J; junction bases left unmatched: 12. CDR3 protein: CASSRAWTGATYGYTF. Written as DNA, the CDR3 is TGTGCCAGCAGTCGGGCGTGGACAGGGGCAACTTATGGCTACACCTTC.

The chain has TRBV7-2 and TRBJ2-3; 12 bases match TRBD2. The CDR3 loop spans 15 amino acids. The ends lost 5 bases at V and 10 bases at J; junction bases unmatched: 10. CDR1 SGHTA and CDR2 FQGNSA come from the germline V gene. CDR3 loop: CASSPRGLAGGPQYF. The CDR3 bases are TGTGCCAGCAGCCCGAGGGGACTAGCGGGCGGGCCGCAGTATTTT.

The CDR3 DNA reads as TGTGCCAGCAGTTTATGGGCCTACGAGCAGTACTTC. Translating gives CASSLWAYEQYF. The chain combines TRBV28 with TRBJ2-7; D not certain. CDR3 length: 12 amino acids. V gave up 0 bases and J gave up 2 bases, with 2 bases separating them. Germline-derived CDR1 and CDR2 are MDHEN and SYDVKM. The full variable domain, its missing parts supplied by reference TRBV28 and TRBJ2-7, is DVKVTQSSRYLVKRTGEKVFLECVQDMDHENMFWYRQDPGLGLRLIYFSYDVKMKEKGDIPEGYSVSREKKERFSLILESASTNQTSMYLCASSLWAYEQYFGPGTRLTVT.

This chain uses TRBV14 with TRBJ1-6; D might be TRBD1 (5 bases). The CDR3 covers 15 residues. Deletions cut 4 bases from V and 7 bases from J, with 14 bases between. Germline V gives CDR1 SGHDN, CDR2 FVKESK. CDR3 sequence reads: CASSREGRVNSPLHF. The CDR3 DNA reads TGTGCCAGCAGCCGAGAGGGACGGGTAAATTCACCCCTCCACTTT.

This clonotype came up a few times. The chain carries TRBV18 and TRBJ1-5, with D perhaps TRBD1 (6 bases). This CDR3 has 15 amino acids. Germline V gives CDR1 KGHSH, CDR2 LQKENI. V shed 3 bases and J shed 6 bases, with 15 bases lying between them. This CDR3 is CASSPATGTGQPQHF. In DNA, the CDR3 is TGTGCCAGCTCACCGGCCACAGGGACGGGTCAGCCCCAGCATTTT.

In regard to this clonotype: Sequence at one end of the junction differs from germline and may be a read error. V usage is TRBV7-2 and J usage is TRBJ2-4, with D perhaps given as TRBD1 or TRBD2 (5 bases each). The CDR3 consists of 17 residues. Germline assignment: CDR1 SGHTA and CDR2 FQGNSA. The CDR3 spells CACSLEGSRLAKNIQYF. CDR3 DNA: TGTGCCTGCAGCTTAGAGGGGTCCAGATTGGCCAAAAACATTCAGTACTTC. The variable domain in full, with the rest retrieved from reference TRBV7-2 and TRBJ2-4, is GAGVSQSPSNKVTEKGKDVELRCDPISGHTALYWYRQSLGQGLEFLIYFQGNSAPDKSGLPSDRFSAERTGGSVSTLTIQRTQQEDSAVYLCACSLEGSRLAKNIQYFGAGTRLSVL.

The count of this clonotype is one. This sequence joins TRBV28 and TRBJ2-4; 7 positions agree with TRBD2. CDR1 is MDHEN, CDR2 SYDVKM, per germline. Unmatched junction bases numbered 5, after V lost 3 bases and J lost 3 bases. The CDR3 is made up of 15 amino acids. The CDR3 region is CASSLGGGIKNIQYF. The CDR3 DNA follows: TGTGCCAGCAGTTTGGGGGGAGGGATCAAAAACATTCAGTACTTC.

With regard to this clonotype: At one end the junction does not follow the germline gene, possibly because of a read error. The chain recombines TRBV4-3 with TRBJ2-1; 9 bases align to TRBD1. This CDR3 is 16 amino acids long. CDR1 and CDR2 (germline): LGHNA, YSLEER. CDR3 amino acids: CASSQAAGTGSHEQFF. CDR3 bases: TGCGCCAGCAGTCAAGCTGCCGGGACAGGGAGCCATGAGCAGTTCTTC.

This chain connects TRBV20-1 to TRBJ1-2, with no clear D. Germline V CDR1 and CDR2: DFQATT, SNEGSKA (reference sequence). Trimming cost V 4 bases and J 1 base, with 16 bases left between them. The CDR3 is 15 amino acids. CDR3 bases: TGCAGTGCTATCAACCACGACGAGGGTAACTATGGCTACACCTTC. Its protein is CSAINHDEGNYGYTF.

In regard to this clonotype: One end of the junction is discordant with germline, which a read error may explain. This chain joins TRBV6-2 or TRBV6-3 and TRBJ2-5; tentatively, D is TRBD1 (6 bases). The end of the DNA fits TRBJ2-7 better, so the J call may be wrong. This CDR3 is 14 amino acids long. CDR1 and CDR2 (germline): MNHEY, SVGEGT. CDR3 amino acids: CASGYSAGAYEQYF. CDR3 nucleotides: TGTGCCAGCGGTTACTCGGCAGGGGCCTACGAGCAGTACTTC.

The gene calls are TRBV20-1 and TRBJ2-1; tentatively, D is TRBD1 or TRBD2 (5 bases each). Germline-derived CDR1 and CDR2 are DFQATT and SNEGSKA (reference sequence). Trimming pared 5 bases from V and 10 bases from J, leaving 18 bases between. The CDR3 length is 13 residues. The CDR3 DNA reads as TGCAGTGCTTACCGGGACCCCTCGTGGGAGCAGTTCTTC. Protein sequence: CSAYRDPSWEQFF.

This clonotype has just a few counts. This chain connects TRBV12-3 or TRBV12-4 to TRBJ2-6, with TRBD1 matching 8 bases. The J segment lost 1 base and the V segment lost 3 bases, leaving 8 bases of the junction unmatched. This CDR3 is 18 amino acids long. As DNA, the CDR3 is TGTGCCAGCAGTTTTAAGGAATGGGACAGGTCTGGGGCCAACGTCCTGACTTTC. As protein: CASSFKEWDRSGANVLTF.

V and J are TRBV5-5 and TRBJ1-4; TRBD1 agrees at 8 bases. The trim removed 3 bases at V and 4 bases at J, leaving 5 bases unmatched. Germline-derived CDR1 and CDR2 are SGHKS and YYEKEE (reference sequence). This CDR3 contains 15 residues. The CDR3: CASSSRTGFNEKLFF. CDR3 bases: TGTGCCAGCAGCTCCCGGACAGGGTTTAATGAAAAACTGTTTTTT.

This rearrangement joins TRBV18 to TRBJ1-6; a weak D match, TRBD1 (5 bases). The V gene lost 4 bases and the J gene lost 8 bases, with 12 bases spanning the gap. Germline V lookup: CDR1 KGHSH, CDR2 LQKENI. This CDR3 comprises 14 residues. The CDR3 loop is CASSRPQAYSPLHF. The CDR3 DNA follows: TGTGCCAGCTCACGCCCACAGGCGTATTCACCCCTCCACTTT.

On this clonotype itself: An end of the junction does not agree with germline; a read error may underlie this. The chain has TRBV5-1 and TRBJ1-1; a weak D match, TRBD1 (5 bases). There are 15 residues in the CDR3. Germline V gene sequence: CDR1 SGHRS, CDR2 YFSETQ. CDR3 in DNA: TGCGCCAGCAGAGAAACAGGCGGGGTGAACCCTGAAGCTTTCTTT. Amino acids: CASRETGGVNPEAFF.

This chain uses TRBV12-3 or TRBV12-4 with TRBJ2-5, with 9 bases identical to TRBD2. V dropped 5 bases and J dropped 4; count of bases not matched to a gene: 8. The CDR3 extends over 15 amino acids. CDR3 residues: CASSKGGRAGETQYF. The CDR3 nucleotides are TGTGCCAGCAGTAAGGGCGGGAGGGCCGGAGAGACCCAGTACTTC.

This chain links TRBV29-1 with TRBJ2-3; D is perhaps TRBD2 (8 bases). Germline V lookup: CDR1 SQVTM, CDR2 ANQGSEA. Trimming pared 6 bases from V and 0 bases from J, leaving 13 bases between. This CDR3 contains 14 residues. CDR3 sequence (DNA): TGCAGCGTGGGACAGCGGGGGAGCACAGATACGCAGTATTTT. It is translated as CSVGQRGSTDTQYF.

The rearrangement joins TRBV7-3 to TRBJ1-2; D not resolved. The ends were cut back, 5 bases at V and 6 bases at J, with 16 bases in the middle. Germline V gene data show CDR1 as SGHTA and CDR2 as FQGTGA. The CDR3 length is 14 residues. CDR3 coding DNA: TGTGCCAGCAGCCCCGCGTCATCGGGTAATGGCTACACCTTC. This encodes CASSPASSGNGYTF. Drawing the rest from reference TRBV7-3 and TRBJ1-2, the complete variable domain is GAGVSQTPSNKVTEKGKYVELRCDPISGHTALYWYRQSLGQGPEFLIYFQGTGAADDSGLPNDRFFAVRPEGSVSTLKIQRTERGDSAVYLCASSPASSGNGYTFGSGTRLTVV.

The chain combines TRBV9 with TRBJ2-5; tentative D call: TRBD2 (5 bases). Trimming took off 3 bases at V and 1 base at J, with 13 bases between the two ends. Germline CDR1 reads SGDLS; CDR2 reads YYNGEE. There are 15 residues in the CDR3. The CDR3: CASSAEGALQETQYF. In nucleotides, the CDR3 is TGTGCCAGCAGCGCCGAGGGAGCGCTCCAAGAGACCCAGTACTTC.

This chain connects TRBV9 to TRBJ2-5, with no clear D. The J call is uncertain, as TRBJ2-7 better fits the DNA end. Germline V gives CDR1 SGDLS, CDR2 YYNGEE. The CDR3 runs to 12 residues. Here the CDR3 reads CASSSQRDEQYF. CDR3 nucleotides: TGTGCCAGCAGCTCACAAAGAGACGAGCAGTACTTC.

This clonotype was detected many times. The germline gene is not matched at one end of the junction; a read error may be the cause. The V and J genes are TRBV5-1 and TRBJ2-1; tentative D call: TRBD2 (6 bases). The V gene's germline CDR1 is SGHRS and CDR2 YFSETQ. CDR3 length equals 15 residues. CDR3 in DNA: TGTGCCAGCAGCTTGGAGGGGCAGCCCTACAATGAGCAGTTCTTC. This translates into CASSLEGQPYNEQFF.